The source of this T cell receptor beta chain is a study of radiation and T cells in renal cell carcinoma. In this sample, this clone turned up a few times. V trimming: 1 base; J trimming: 4 bases; junction bases outside the gene matches: 10. This CDR3 has 17 amino acids. Germline V lookup: CDR1 SGHTS, CDR2 YDEGEE. Treatment defined: treatment-naive control, cytoreductive nephrectomy. Repertoires were generated with immunoSEQ multiplex PCR, while TCRdb's copy carries only in-frame clones and drops some. The data contain roughly 5,000 clones, about 63% of them singletons. The origin of this receptor is a human donor with renal cell carcinoma. This chain connects TRBV5-8 to TRBJ2-5; TRBD2 matches 10 bases. Sample: tumor tissue, taken from a patient whose treatment was nephrectomy without radiotherapy. The CDR3, as DNA: TGTGCCAGCAGCTTGACCGGGACTAGCGTCCTCGCAGAGACCCAGTACTTC. This gives the protein CASSLTGTSVLAETQYF.